Below are 14 T cell receptor beta chains sequenced from a single sample in a study of control samples from healthy donors and cancer patients (dated by TCRdb to between 2020 and 2021). Libraries came from the immunoSEQ multiplex PCR assay. The table comes from immuneACCESS by way of TCRdb, which keeps in-frame sequences with V and J called. Part of the clones is missing from these tables; in studies checked, under half for an unresolved V gene and the rest for unknown reasons. This sample gives about 150,000 clones in total; roughly nine tenths of them show up just once. The ten largest clones take up over 4.5% of the sample. Sequences were obtained from blood. These receptors came from a man aged 25 to 40 in good health.

The chain is built from TRBV5-1 and TRBJ1-4, with TRBD1 identical over 8 bases. Per germline, CDR1 SGHRS and CDR2 YFSETQ. With V trimmed by 4 bases and J by 4 bases, 6 bases remained unmatched. There are 15 residues in the CDR3. CDR3 in amino acids: CASSQGTGLNEKLFF. Written as DNA, the CDR3 is TGCGCCAGCAGCCAAGGGACAGGCCTTAATGAAAAACTGTTTTTT.

The chain uses TRBV24-1 and TRBJ1-5, with no clear D. The V end lost 4 bases, the J end lost 3 bases, and 12 bases lay between the germline ends. This CDR3 is built from 15 residues. Germline V lookup: CDR1 KGHDR, CDR2 SFDVKD. CDR3 DNA sequence: TGTGCCACCAGTGAGACCGACCGCCCCAATCAGCCCCAGCATTTT. It yields the protein CATSETDRPNQPQHF.

The chain has TRBV14 and TRBJ1-2; tentative D call: TRBD1 (5 bases). CDR1 SGHDN and CDR2 FVKESK come from the germline V gene. CDR3 size: 18 residues. The V end lost 0 bases, the J end lost 6 bases, and 23 bases lay between the germline ends. CDR3 sequence (DNA): TGTGCCAGCAGCCAAGATCCTACAACCAAGGGGCTGTGGGATGGCTACACCTTC. Translated: CASSQDPTTKGLWDGYTF.

This chain uses TRBV6-5 with TRBJ1-5; D unresolved. V was pared by 8 bases and J by 10 bases, with 12 bases between. The CDR3 extends over 11 amino acids. Germline lookup yields CDR1 MNHEY and CDR2 SVGAGI. The CDR3 DNA reads as TGTGCCAGCGGCAACGCACGACCCCAGCATTTT. Translation gives CASGNARPQHF.

This rearrangement joins TRBV30 to TRBJ2-1; D gene uncertain. The germline V and J ends were trimmed by 4 bases and 0 bases, with 13 bases remaining between them. Germline-derived CDR1 and CDR2 are GTSNPN and SVGIG (reference sequence). The CDR3 runs to 15 residues. CDR3 nucleotides: TGTGCCTGGAACTACCCCAGCCTCTCCTACAATGAGCAGTTCTTC. It encodes CAWNYPSLSYNEQFF. The variable domain in full, with the rest retrieved from reference TRBV30 and TRBJ2-1, is SQTIHQWPATLVQPVGSPLSLECTVEGTSNPNLYWYRQAAGRGLQLLFYSVGIGQISSEVPQNLSASRPQDRQFILSSKKLLLSDSGFYLCAWNYPSLSYNEQFFGPGTRLTVL.

The chain couples TRBV14 to TRBJ1-3; D gene uncertain. Germline V gene lookup returns CDR1 SGHDN and CDR2 FVKESK. The CDR3 runs to 13 residues. Trimming took off 4 bases at V and 0 bases at J, with 4 bases between the two ends. This CDR3 is CASSPLSGNTIYF. Written as DNA, the CDR3 is TGTGCCAGCAGCCCGCTCTCTGGAAACACCATATATTTT.

The J gene is TRBJ2-1, the V gene TRBV3-1 (or the pseudogene TRBV3-2); TRBD1 aligns across 7 bases. Germline loops: CDR1 LGHDT, CDR2 YNNKEL (reference sequence). The trim removed 1 base at V and 6 bases at J, leaving 0 bases unmatched. The CDR3 sequence is 13 residues long. This CDR3 reads CASSQGQGNEQFF. DNA of the CDR3: TGTGCCAGCAGCCAAGGACAGGGCAATGAGCAGTTCTTC.

This clone has only a few counts. The same CDR3 is also encoded by other DNA sequences in this sample. The J gene is TRBJ2-1, the V gene TRBV27; D is possibly TRBD2 (7 bases). Germline V gene sequence: CDR1 MNHEY, CDR2 SMNVEV (reference sequence). V lost 3 bases, J lost 2 bases, and 8 bases lay in between. The CDR3 length is 14 residues. CDR3 protein: CASSLGGPYNEQFF. CDR3 DNA: TGTGCCAGCAGTTTGGGGGGGCCCTACAATGAGCAGTTCTTC.

In regard to this clone: The junction departs from germline at one end; a sequencing error may be responsible. The chain links TRBV7-3 to TRBJ1-2; perhaps TRBD1 as D (5 bases). This CDR3 has 13 amino acids. Looked up from germline, CDR1 is SGHTA and CDR2 is FQGTGA. The CDR3: CASSLTQGDGYTF. The CDR3, as DNA: TGTGCCAGCAGCCTAACTCAGGGCGACGGCTACACCTTC.

The rearrangement links TRBV3-1 (or the pseudogene TRBV3-2) to TRBJ2-5; TRBD2 aligns across 11 bases. Germline CDR1 is LGHDT and CDR2 is YNNKEL (reference sequence). The CDR3 is made up of 18 amino acids. J was trimmed by 4 bases and V by 4 bases; bases with no gene match: 14. CDR3 in amino acids: CASSPWGSGRASGETQYF. The DNA for the CDR3 is TGTGCCAGCAGCCCCTGGGGTAGCGGGAGGGCCTCAGGAGAGACCCAGTACTTC.

The rearrangement joins TRBV3-1 (or the pseudogene TRBV3-2) to TRBJ1-4; D is unresolved. Germline CDR1 is LGHDT and CDR2 is YNNKEL (reference sequence). The ends were cut back, 2 bases at V and 0 bases at J, with 7 bases in the middle. The CDR3 spans 15 residues. The DNA of the CDR3 is TGTGCCAGCAGCCAAATGCGGTCAACTAATGAAAAACTGTTTTTT. As protein: CASSQMRSTNEKLFF.

The rearrangement links TRBV11-3 to TRBJ1-6; a weak D match, TRBD1 (5 bases). The CDR3 has 14 residues. The germline V gene encodes CDR1 SGHNT and CDR2 YENEEA. V dropped 4 bases and J dropped 13 bases, with 17 bases sitting between them. The CDR3 protein is CASSSTLRRDPLHF. As DNA, the CDR3 is TGTGCCAGCAGCTCGACCCTTCGCCGGGACCCCCTCCACTTT.

This chain links TRBV19 with TRBJ1-2; D possibly corresponds to TRBD1 (6 bases). Looked up from germline, CDR1 is LNHDA and CDR2 is SQIVND (reference sequence). Trimming cost V 6 bases and J 8 bases, with 16 bases left between them. This CDR3 contains 13 residues. The CDR3 DNA sequence: TGTGCCAGTAGCGGGACAAGGTCGTCCGGCTACACCTTC. This translates into CASSGTRSSGYTF.

V and J are TRBV5-1 and TRBJ2-6, with 7 bases matching TRBD1. Per the germline V gene, CDR1 is SGHRS and CDR2 is YFSETQ. With 3 bases clipped from V and 2 bases from J, the junction kept 2 bases outside the gene matches. CDR3 length equals 15 residues. CDR3 in DNA: TGCGCCAGCAGCTCGCAGGGGGCTGGGGCCAACGTCCTGACTTTC. Protein sequence: CASSSQGAGANVLTF.